This T cell receptor (beta chain) was sequenced for a study of T cells in Graves' hyperthyroidism and ophthalmopathy. Across the study: Sampling of peripheral blood happened at initial diagnosis, prior to any treatment. Overall study findings and caveats: Ophthalmopathy, as predicted by the model, came a median roughly 6.5 months after the prediction.

Trimming left V 4 bases short and J 8 bases short, with 14 bases between. This CDR3 is built from 13 residues. Germline CDR1 reads KGHSH; CDR2 reads LQKENI. Using RNA transcripts as the source, TCR beta CDR3 regions were amplified. The HTBI primer set served for first-round RT-PCR of the TCR CDR3. A single record per CDR3 protein comes from TCRdb applying MiXCR to the multiplex PCR reads. There are hundreds of thousands of distinct CDR3 sequences in the sample; around 19% occur only once, and around 17% lies in the top ten. It was uncontrolled infection, other autoimmune disease, pregnancy or lactation that excluded patients. The blood was taken when hyperthyroidism was first diagnosed, before any ophthalmopathy symptoms showed up. The table lists this clonotype with many counts. Its specificity is not known.

This TCR derives from a woman aged 45 to 65 with Graves' hyperthyroidism that later progressed to Graves' ophthalmopathy. Sequenced material: blood. This chain links TRBV18 with TRBJ1-2; D is perhaps TRBD1 (6 bases). Here the CDR3 DNA reads TGTGCCAGCTCACACCGGGACAATGAAGGCTACACCTTC. Translation gives CASSHRDNEGYTF.